What follows are 6 T cell receptor beta chains derived from one specimen sequenced in a study of CD8 T cells in Susac syndrome. The authors reverse transcribed 0.5 to 1 ug RNA with random hexamers. TCRdb independently ran MiXCR on the immunoSEQ multiplex PCR reads; one entry per CDR3 protein. The data show hundreds of thousands of distinct CDR3 sequences, with around 93% seen just once and 0.082% held by the top ten. The sample taken for sequencing was CD4+ T cells from PBMCs. These receptors were taken from a human donor with multiple sclerosis.

The chain recombines TRBV19 with TRBJ2-3; D ambiguous. The CDR3 consists of 13 residues. CDR1 is LNHDA and CDR2 is SQIVND in the germline V gene (reference sequence). Trimming left V 6 bases short and J 2 bases short, with 9 bases between. The CDR3 here is CASRRQTTDTQYF. CDR3 in DNA: TGTGCCAGTAGACGCCAGACCACAGATACGCAGTATTTT.

Written as DNA, the CDR3 is TGTGCCAGCAGTCGGGGACAGTTCTACGAGCAGTACTTC. Translated, it gives CASSRGQFYEQYF. This sequence joins TRBV14 and TRBJ2-7, with TRBD1 matching 7 bases. CDR1 is SGHDN, CDR2 FVKESK, per germline. The CDR3 consists of 13 residues. V trimming: 6 bases; J trimming: 3 bases; junction bases outside the gene matches: 5. The complete variable domain, with remaining parts taken from reference TRBV14 and TRBJ2-7, reads EAGVTQFPSHSVIEKGQTVTLRCDPISGHDNLYWYRRVMGKEIKFLLHFVKESKQDESGMPNNRFLAERTGGTYSTLKVQPAELEDSGVYFCASSRGQFYEQYFGPGTRLTVT.

This chain uses TRBV6-5 with TRBJ2-7; 7 nucleotides agree with TRBD2. Germline trimming cut 5 bases from V and 5 bases from J; bases unmatched to any gene: 6. The CDR3 is 13 amino acids. Germline V gene lookup returns CDR1 MNHEY and CDR2 SVGAGI. The CDR3: CASSLLADHEQYF. The CDR3 coding sequence is TGTGCCAGCAGTCTGCTAGCGGACCACGAGCAGTACTTC.

The chain joins TRBV7-2 to TRBJ2-3; 8 nucleotides align to TRBD1. The CDR3 consists of 14 residues. Germline lookup yields CDR1 SGHTA and CDR2 FQGNSA. J gave up 6 bases and V 3 bases, and 5 bases lay outside the gene matches. CDR3 nucleotides: TGTGCCAGCAGCTTGGACAGGGCCGGGGATACGCAGTATTTT. This gives the protein CASSLDRAGDTQYF. The complete variable domain, with remaining parts taken from reference TRBV7-2 and TRBJ2-3, reads GAGVSQSPSNKVTEKGKDVELRCDPISGHTALYWYRQSLGQGLEFLIYFQGNSAPDKSGLPSDRFSAERTGGSVSTLTIQRTQQEDSAVYLCASSLDRAGDTQYFGPGTRLTVL.

This chain uses TRBV2 with TRBJ1-1, with D maybe TRBD1 (5 bases). Germline V lookup: CDR1 SNHLY, CDR2 FYNNEI. V was shortened by 1 base and J by 5 bases, with 14 bases between the two germline ends. The CDR3 runs 15 residues. The CDR3 region is CASSEGGRGWTEAFF. In nucleotides, the CDR3 is TGTGCCAGCAGTGAAGGGGGAAGGGGTTGGACTGAAGCTTTCTTT.

This clonotype appeared a single time. The chain recombines TRBV28 with TRBJ2-5; 10 bases fit TRBD2. This CDR3 has 15 residues. The trim removed 5 bases at V and 5 bases at J, leaving 8 bases unmatched. Germline V gene lookup returns CDR1 MDHEN and CDR2 SYDVKM. The CDR3 sequence: CASSERGGVVETQYF. DNA for the CDR3: TGTGCCAGCAGTGAGCGGGGGGGCGTTGTGGAGACCCAGTACTTC.